Following are 8 T cell receptor beta chains from one sample sequenced in a study of shared clonotypes between healthy human individuals. Using immunoSEQ multiplex PCR, the repertoire was profiled, and TCRdb retains in-frame clones only, with some absent. This table has millions of clones, around nine tenths appearing once. The specimen was naive CD4+ T cells sorted from blood. Regarding subset: CD45RA+ positively selected. The receptors were sampled from a man aged 18 to 29 in good health.

The V call is TRBV7-2, the J call TRBJ2-7; possibly TRBD1 for D (6 bases). Germline lookup yields CDR1 SGHTA and CDR2 FQGNSA. The CDR3 spans 17 residues. With 2 bases removed from V and 3 bases from J, the gap between germline ends came to 20 bases. CDR3 DNA: TGTGCCAGCAGCTTACACACTGCCGGGACACCCTTCTACGAGCAGTACTTC. This sequence encodes CASSLHTAGTPFYEQYF.

The chain is built from TRBV28 and TRBJ2-7, with D uncertain. The germline V gene has CDR1 MDHEN and CDR2 SYDVKM. V was pared by 6 bases and J by 0 bases, with 12 bases between. This CDR3 is 14 amino acids long. The CDR3 DNA reads as TGTGCCAGCAGCCCGCCGACCCGCTCCTACGAGCAGTACTTC. This gives the protein CASSPPTRSYEQYF.

V usage is TRBV5-1 and J usage is TRBJ2-3; no clear D gene. The CDR3 sequence is 12 residues long. V dropped 3 bases and J dropped 4 bases, with 6 bases sitting between them. Germline loops: CDR1 SGHRS, CDR2 YFSETQ. The CDR3 reads CASSWTPDTQYF. In DNA form, the CDR3 reads TGCGCCAGCAGCTGGACCCCAGATACGCAGTATTTT.

The J gene is TRBJ2-1, the V gene TRBV5-1; tentative D call: TRBD1 (6 bases). Looked up from germline, CDR1 is SGHRS and CDR2 is YFSETQ. The germline V and J ends were trimmed by 4 bases and 4 bases, with 15 bases remaining between them. CDR3 length: 15 amino acids. CDR3 sequence: CASSPDRALYNEQFF. CDR3 bases: TGCGCCAGCAGCCCGGACAGAGCGCTTTACAATGAGCAGTTCTTC.

In regard to this clone: Other DNA sequences in this sample translate to the same CDR3. The chain carries TRBV5-1 and TRBJ2-3; 11 bases fit TRBD2. The junction had 10 bases not matched to a gene; V was cut back by 4 bases and J by 3 bases. This CDR3 has 17 amino acids. The germline CDR1 and CDR2 sequences are SGHRS and YFSETQ. The CDR3 DNA reads as TGCGCCAGCAGCCTAATAGCGGGAGGGCCCTCGACAGATACGCAGTATTTT. Translating it yields CASSLIAGGPSTDTQYF.

This chain uses TRBV30 with TRBJ1-1; D unclear. Germline values: CDR1 GTSNPN, CDR2 SVGIG (reference sequence). CDR3 size: 14 residues. V lost 2 bases to trimming and J lost 2 bases, with 12 bases between them. In nucleotides, the CDR3 is TGTGCCTGGAGTTCACGGACCGTTAACACTGAAGCTTTCTTT. This translates into CAWSSRTVNTEAFF.

The rearrangement joins TRBV19 to TRBJ2-1; D is possibly TRBD2 (6 bases). The CDR3 spans 12 residues. Between the trimmed V and J ends, which lost 10 bases and 4 bases, there was a span of 11 bases. Germline lookup yields CDR1 LNHDA and CDR2 SQIVND (reference sequence). CDR3 sequence (DNA): TGTGCCACGCGGAGGGGTTACAATGAGCAGTTCTTC. Its protein product is CATRRGYNEQFF.

The CDR3 DNA reads TGTGCCAGCAGCTTTTCAGGCGTCCGGGAGGTC. Protein: CASSFSGVREV. This sequence joins TRBV5-6 and TRBJ2-7, with a tentative D call TRBD2 (6 bases). The germline V gene has CDR1 SGHDT and CDR2 YYEEEE. This CDR3 has 11 amino acids.